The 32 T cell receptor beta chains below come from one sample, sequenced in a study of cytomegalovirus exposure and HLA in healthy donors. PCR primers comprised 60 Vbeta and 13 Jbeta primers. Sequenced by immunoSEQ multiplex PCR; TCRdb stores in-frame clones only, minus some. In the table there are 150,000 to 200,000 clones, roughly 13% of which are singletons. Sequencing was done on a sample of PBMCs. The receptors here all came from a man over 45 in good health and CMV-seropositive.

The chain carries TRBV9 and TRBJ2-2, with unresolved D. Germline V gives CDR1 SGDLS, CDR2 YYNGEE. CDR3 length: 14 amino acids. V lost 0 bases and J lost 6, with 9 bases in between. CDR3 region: CASSVDPLPGELFF. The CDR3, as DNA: TGTGCCAGCAGCGTAGACCCTCTACCCGGGGAGCTGTTTTTT.

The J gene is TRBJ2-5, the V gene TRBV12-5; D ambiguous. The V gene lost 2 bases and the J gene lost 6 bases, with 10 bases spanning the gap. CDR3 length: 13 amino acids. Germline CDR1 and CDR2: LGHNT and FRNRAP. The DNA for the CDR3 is TGTGCTAGTGGTTTGTTACAGTCGAAGACCCAGTACTTC. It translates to CASGLLQSKTQYF.

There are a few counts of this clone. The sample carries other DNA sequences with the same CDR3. CDR3 coding DNA: TGTGCCAGCAGCTTAAACAGGGGGAACTCCTACGAGCAGTACTTC. Translating gives CASSLNRGNSYEQYF. This chain joins TRBV7-2 and TRBJ2-7, with 8 nucleotides matching TRBD1. The germline V gene has CDR1 SGHTA and CDR2 FQGNSA. This CDR3 has 15 amino acids. The V gene end was trimmed by 2 bases and the J gene end by 0 bases; junction bases not matched to a gene: 3.

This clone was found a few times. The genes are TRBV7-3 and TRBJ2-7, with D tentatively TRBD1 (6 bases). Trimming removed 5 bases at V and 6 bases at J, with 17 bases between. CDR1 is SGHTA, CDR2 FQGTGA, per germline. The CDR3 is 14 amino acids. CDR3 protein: CASSPDSAGVEQYF. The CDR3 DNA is TGTGCCAGCAGCCCAGACAGTGCAGGGGTCGAGCAGTACTTC.

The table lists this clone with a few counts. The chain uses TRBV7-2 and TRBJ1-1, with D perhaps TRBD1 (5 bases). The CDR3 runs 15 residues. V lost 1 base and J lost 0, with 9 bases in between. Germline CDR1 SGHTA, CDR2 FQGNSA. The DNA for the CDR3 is TGTGCCAGCAGCTTAGACAGGCGAATGAACACTGAAGCTTTCTTT. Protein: CASSLDRRMNTEAFF.

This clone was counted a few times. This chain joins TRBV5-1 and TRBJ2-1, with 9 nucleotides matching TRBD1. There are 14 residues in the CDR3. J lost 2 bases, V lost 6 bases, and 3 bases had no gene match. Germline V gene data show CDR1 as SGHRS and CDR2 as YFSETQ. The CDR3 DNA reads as TGCGCCAGCACGGGACAGGGTACCTACAATGAGCAGTTCTTC. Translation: CASTGQGTYNEQFF.

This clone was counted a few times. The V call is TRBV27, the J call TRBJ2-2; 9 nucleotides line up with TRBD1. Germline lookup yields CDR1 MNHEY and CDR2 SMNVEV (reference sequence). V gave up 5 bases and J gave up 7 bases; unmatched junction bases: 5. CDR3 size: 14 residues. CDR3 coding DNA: TGTGCCAGCAGTCGACAGGGGGGAAACGGGGAGCTGTTTTTT. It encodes CASSRQGGNGELFF.

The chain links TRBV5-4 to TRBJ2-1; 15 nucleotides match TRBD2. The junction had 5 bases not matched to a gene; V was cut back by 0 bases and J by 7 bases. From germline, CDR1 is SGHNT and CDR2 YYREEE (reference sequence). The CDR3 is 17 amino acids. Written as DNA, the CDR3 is TGTGCCAGCAGCTTGGAGGGACTAGCGGGGGGAGGGAATGAGCAGTTCTTC. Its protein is CASSLEGLAGGGNEQFF.

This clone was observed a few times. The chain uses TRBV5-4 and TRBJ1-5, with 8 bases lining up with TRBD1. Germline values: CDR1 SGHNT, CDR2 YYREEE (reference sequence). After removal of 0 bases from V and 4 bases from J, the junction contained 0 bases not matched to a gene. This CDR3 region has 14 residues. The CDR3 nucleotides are TGTGCCAGCAGCTTGGACAGGGGGAATCAGCCCCAGCATTTT. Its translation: CASSLDRGNQPQHF.

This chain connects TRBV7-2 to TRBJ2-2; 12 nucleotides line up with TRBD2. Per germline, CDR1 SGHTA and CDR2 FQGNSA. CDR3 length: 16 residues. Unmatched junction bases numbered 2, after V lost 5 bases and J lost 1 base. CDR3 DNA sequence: TGTGCCAGCAGCCCTAGCGGGGGGGTGAACACCGGGGAGCTGTTTTTT. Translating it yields CASSPSGGVNTGELFF.

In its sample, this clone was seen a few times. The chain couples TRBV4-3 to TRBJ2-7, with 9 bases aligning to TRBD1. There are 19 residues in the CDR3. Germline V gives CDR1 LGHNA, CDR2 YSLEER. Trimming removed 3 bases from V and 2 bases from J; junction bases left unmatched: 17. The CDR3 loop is CASSHTGTGTSPSTYEQYV. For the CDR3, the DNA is TGCGCCAGCAGCCATACCGGGACAGGGACATCGCCCTCAACCTACGAGCAGTACGTC.

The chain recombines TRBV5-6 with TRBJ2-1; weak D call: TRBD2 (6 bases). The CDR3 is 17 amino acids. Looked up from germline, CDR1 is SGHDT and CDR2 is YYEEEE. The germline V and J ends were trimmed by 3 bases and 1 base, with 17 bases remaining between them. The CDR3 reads CASSSEGWGRSYNEQFF. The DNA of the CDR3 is TGTGCCAGCAGCTCTGAGGGTTGGGGGAGGTCCTACAATGAGCAGTTCTTC. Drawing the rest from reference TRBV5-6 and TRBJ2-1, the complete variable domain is DAGVTQSPTHLIKTRGQQVTLRCSPKSGHDTVSWYQQALGQGPQFIFQYYEEEERQRGNFPDRFSGHQFPNYSSELNVNALLLGDSALYLCASSSEGWGRSYNEQFFGPGTRLTVL.

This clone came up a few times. For the CDR3, the DNA is TGTGCCAGCAGCTTAGGTAGCGGGGGACAAGAGACCCAGTACTTC. Protein product: CASSLGSGGQETQYF. V is TRBV7-8 and J is TRBJ2-5, with TRBD2 matching 9 bases. V trimming: 1 base; J trimming: 2 bases; junction bases outside the gene matches: 2. Germline CDR1 reads SGHVS; CDR2 reads FQNEAQ. There are 15 residues in the CDR3.

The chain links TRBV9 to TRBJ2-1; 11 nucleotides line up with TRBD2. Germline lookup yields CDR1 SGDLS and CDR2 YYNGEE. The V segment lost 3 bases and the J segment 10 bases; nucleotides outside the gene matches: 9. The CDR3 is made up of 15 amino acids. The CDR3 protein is CASSDRLAGRGEQFF. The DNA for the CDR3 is TGTGCCAGCAGCGACCGACTAGCGGGAAGGGGGGAGCAGTTCTTC.

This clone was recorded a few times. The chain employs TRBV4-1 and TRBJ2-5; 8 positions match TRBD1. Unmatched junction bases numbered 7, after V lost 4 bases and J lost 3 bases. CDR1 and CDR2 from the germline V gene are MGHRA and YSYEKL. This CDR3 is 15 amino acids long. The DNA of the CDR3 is TGCGCCAGCAGCCTCGACAGGGGTTCGAAAGAGACCCAGTACTTC. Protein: CASSLDRGSKETQYF.

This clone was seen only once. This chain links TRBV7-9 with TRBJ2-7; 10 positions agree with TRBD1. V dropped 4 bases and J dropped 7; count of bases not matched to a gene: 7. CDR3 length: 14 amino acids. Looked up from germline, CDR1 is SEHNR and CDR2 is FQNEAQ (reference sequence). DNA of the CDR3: TGTGCCAGCAGCTACCGGGACAGGGGACGGGAGCAGTACTTC. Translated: CASSYRDRGREQYF.

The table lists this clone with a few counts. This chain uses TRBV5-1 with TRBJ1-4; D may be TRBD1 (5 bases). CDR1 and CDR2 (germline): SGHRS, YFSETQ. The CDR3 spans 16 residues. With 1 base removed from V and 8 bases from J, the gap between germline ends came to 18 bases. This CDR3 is CASSLWDSSRGEKLFF. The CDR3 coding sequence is TGCGCCAGCAGCTTGTGGGACTCCTCCCGTGGGGAAAAACTGTTTTTT.

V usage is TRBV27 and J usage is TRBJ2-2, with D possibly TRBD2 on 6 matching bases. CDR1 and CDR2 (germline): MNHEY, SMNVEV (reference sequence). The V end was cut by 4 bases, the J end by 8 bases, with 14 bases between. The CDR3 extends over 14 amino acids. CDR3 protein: CASSSGVFTGELFF. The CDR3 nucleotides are TGTGCCAGCAGTTCGGGGGTCTTCACTGGGGAGCTGTTTTTT.

CDR3 protein: CASSQRLENEQFF. The CDR3 nucleotides read TGCGCCAGCAGTCAAAGGCTAGAGAATGAGCAGTTCTTC. J is TRBJ2-1 and V is TRBV23-1; D unresolved. TRBV23-1 is annotated as an ORF whose role is uncertain. The V end lost 2 bases, the J end lost 7 bases, and 9 bases lay between the germline ends. The CDR3 extends over 13 amino acids.

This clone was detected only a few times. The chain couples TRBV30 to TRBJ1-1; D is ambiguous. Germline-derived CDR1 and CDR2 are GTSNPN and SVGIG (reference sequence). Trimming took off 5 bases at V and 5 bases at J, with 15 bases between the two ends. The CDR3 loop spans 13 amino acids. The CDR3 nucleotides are TGTGCCTGGGAGGCGGCCGAGAGGACTGAAGCTTTCTTT. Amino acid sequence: CAWEAAERTEAFF.

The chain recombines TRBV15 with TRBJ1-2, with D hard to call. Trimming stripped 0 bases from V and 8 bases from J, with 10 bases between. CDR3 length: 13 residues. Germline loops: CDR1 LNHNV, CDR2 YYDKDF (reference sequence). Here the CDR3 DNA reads TGTGCCACCAGCAGAGAGGAGGGCAACGGCTACACCTTC. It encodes CATSREEGNGYTF.

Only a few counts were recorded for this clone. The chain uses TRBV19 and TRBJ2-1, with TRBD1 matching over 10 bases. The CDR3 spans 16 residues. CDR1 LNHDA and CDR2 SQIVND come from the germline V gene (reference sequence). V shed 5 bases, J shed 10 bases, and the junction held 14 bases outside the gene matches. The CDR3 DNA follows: TGTGCCAGTAGTCCTCCCGGGGGACAGGGGTTAGGGGAGCAGTTCTTC. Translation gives CASSPPGGQGLGEQFF.

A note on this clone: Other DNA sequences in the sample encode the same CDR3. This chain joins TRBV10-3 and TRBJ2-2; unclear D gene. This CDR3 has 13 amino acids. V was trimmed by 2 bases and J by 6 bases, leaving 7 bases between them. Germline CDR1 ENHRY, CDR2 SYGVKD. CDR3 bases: TGTGCCATCAGTGAGCAGTCCCCCGGGGAGCTGTTTTTT. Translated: CAISEQSPGELFF.

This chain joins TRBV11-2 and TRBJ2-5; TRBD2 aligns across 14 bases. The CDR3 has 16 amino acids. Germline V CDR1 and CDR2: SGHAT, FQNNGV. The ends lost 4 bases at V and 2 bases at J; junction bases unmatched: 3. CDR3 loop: CASSSRLAGGQETQYF. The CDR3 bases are TGTGCCAGCAGCTCTCGACTAGCGGGGGGGCAAGAGACCCAGTACTTC.

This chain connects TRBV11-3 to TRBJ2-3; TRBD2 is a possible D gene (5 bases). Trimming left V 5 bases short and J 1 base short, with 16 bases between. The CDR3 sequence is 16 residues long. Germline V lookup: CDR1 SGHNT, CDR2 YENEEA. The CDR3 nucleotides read TGTGCCAGCAGCCCAGGAGGCACGCGGGGCACAGATACGCAGTATTTT. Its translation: CASSPGGTRGTDTQYF.

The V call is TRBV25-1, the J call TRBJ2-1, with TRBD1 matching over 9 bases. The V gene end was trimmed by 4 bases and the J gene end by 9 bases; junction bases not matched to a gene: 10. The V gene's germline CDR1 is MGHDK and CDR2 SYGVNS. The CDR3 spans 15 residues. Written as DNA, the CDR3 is TGTGCCAGCAGTGCTCCGGGACAGGGTACGAGTGAGCAGTTCTTC. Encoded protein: CASSAPGQGTSEQFF.

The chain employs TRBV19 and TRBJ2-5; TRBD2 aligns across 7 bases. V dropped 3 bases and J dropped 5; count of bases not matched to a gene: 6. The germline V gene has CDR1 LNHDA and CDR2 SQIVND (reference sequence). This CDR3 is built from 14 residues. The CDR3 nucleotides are TGTGCCAGTAGTATTACGGGGGGTCCCGAGACCCAGTACTTC. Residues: CASSITGGPETQYF. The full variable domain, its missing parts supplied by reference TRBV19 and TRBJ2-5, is DGGITQSPKYLFRKEGQNVTLSCEQNLNHDAMYWYRQDPGQGLRLIYYSQIVNDFQKGDIAEGYSVSREKKESFPLTVTSAQKNPTAFYLCASSITGGPETQYFGPGTRLLVL.

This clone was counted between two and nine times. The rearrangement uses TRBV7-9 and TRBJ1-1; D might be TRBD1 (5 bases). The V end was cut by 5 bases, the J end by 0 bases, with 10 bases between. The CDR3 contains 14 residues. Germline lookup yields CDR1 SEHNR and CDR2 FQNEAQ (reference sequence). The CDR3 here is CASSPGKLNTEAFF. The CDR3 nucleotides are TGTGCCAGCAGCCCAGGGAAGCTGAACACTGAAGCTTTCTTT.

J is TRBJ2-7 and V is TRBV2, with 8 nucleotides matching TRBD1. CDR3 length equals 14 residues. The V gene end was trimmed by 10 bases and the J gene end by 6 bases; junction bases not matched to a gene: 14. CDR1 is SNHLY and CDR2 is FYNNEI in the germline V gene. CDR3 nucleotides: TGTGCCACCTCATGGGACAGGCCCTTAGGCGAGCAGTACTTC. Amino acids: CATSWDRPLGEQYF.

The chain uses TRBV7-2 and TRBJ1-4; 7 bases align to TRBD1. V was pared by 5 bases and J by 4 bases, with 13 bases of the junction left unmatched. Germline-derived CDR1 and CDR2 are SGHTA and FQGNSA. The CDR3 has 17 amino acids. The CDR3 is CASSQGVREGLNEKLFF. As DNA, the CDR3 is TGTGCCAGCAGCCAGGGGGTTCGGGAAGGCCTTAATGAAAAACTGTTTTTT.

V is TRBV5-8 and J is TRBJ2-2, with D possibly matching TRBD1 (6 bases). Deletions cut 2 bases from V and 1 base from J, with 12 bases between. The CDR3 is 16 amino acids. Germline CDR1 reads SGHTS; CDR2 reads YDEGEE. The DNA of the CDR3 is TGTGCCAGCAGCTTCGAAGGACAGAAGAACACCGGGGAGCTGTTTTTT. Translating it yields CASSFEGQKNTGELFF.

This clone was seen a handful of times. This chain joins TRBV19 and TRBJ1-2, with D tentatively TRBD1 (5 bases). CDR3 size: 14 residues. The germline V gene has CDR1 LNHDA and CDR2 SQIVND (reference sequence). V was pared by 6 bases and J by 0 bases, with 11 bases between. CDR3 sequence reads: CASRIGGSNYGYTF. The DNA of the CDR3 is TGTGCCAGTAGGATCGGGGGGTCTAACTATGGCTACACCTTC.